Below, one T cell receptor (beta chain) is given with its context. This specimen includes other DNA sequences encoding the same CDR3. CDR1 and CDR2 from the germline V gene are SGHNT and YYREEE (reference sequence). V lost 0 bases, J lost 3 bases, and 6 bases lay in between. This CDR3 region has 13 residues. Authors' analysis steps: How many nucleated cells were present was estimated from reference gene primer amplification. The method was immunoSEQ multiplex PCR; TCRdb's version includes in-frame clones alone and lacks a portion of them. The V and J calls and clone size come from that table; D and trimming were worked out from the DNA. The sample consists of 200,000 to 300,000 clones, around 90% of them appearing once. This specimen belongs to a study of blood T cell repertoires in COVID-19. About the study: The United States, Italy and Spain supplied acute and convalescent COVID-19 samples. PBMCs, B-cell-depleted T cells, or T cells provided the cDNA or gDNA that made up the material.

This receptor was obtained from a middle-aged woman with acute or convalescent COVID-19. The sequenced sample consisted of peripheral blood. The V gene is TRBV5-4, the J gene TRBJ1-2; D gene ambiguous. The CDR3 coding sequence is TGTGCCAGCAGCTTGGGCCAGGACTATGGCTACACCTTC. Translated: CASSLGQDYGYTF.